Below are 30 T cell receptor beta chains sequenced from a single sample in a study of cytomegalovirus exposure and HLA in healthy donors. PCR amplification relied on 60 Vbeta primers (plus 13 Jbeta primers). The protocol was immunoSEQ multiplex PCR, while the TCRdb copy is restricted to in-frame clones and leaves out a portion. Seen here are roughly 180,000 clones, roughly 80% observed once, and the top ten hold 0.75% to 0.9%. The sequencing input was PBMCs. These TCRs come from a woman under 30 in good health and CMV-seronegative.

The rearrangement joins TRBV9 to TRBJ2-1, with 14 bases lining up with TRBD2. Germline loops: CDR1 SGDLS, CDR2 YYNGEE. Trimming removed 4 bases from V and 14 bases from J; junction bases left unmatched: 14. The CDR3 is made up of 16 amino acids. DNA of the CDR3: TGTGCCAGCAGCCCCCACGTGGGACTAGCGGGAGTATATAAGTTCTTC. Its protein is CASSPHVGLAGVYKFF.

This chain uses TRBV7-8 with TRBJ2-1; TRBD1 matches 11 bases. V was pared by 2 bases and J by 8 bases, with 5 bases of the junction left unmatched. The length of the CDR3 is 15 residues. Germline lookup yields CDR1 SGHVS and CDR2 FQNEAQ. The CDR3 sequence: CASSLRTGGVDEQFF. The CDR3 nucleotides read TGTGCCAGCAGCTTACGGACAGGGGGCGTGGATGAGCAGTTCTTC.

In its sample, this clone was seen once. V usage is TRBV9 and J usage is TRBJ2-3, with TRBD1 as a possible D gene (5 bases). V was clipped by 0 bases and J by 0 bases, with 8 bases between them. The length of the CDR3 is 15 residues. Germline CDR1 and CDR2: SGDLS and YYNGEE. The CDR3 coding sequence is TGTGCCAGCAGCGTAGTAGGACACAGCACAGATACGCAGTATTTT. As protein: CASSVVGHSTDTQYF. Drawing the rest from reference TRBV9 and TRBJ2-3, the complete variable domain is DSGVTQTPKHLITATGQRVTLRCSPRSGDLSVYWYQQSLDQGLQFLIQYYNGEERAKGNILERFSAQQFPDLHSELNLSSLELGDSALYFCASSVVGHSTDTQYFGPGTRLTVL.

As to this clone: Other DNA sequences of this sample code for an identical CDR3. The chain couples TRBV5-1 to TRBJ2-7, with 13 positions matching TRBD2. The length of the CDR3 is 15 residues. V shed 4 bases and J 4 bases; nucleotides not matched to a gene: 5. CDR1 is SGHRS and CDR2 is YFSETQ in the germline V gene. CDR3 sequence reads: CASSPRTSGSYEQYF. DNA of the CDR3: TGCGCCAGCAGCCCGAGGACTAGCGGGAGTTACGAGCAGTACTTC.

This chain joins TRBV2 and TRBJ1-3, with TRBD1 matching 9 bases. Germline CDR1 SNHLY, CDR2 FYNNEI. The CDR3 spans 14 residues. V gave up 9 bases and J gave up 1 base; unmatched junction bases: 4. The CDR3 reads CARDRGFSGNTIYF. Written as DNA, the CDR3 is TGTGCCAGAGACAGGGGGTTTTCTGGAAACACCATATATTTT. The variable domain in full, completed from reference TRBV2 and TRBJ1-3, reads EPEVTQTPSHQVTQMGQEVILRCVPISNHLYFYWYRQILGQKVEFLVSFYNNEISEKSEIFDDQFSVERPDGSNFTLKIRSTKLEDSAMYFCARDRGFSGNTIYFGEGSWLTVV.

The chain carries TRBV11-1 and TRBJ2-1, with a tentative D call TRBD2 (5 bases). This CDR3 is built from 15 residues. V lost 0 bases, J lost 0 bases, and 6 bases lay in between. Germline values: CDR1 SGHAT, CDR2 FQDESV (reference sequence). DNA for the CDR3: TGTGCCAGCAGCTTAGCCGGGAACTCCTACAATGAGCAGTTCTTC. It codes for CASSLAGNSYNEQFF.

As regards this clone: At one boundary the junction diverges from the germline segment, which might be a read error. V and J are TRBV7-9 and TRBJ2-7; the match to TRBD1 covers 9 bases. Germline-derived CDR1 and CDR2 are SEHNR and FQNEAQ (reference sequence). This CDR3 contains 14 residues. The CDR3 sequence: CSSSLLGTGYEQYF. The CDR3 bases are TGTTCCAGCAGCTTATTGGGGACAGGGTACGAGCAGTACTTC. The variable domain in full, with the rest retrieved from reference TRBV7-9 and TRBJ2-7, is DTGVSQNPRHKITKRGQNVTFRCDPISEHNRLYWYRQTLGQGPEFLTYFQNEAQLEKSRLLSDRFSAERPKGSFSTLEIQRTEQGDSAMYLCSSSLLGTGYEQYFGPGTRLTVT.

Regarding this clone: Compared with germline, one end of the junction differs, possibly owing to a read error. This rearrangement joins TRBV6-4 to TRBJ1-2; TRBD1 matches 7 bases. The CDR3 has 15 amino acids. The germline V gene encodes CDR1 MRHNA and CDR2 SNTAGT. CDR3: CTSSDLPTRGDGYTF. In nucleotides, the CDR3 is TGTACCAGCAGTGACCTCCCGACCAGGGGGGATGGCTACACCTTC.

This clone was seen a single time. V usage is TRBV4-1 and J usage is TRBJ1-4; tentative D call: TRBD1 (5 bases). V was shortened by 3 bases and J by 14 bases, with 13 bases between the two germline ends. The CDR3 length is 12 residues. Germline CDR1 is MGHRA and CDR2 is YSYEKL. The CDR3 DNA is TGCGCCAGCAGCCATCCGGCCGGGACTCTGTTTTTT. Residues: CASSHPAGTLFF.

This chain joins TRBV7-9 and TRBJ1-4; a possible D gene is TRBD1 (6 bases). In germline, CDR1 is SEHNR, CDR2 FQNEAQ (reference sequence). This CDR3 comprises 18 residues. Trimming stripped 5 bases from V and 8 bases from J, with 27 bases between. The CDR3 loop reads CASSHGGQGTLTGEKLFF. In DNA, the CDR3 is TGTGCCAGCAGCCACGGGGGGCAGGGCACATTAACTGGCGAAAAACTGTTTTTT.

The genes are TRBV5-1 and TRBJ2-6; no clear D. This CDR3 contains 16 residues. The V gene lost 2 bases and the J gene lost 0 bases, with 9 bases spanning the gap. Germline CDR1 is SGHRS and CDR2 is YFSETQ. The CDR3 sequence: CASSFRLSSGANVLTF. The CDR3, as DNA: TGCGCCAGCAGCTTCCGGTTGAGCTCTGGGGCCAACGTCCTGACTTTC.

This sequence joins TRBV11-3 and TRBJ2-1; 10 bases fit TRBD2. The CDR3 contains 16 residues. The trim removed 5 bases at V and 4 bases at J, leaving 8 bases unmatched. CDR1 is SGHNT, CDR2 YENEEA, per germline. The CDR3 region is CASSGRTSGGYNEQFF. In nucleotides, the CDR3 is TGTGCCAGCAGCGGCCGGACTAGCGGAGGATACAATGAGCAGTTCTTC.

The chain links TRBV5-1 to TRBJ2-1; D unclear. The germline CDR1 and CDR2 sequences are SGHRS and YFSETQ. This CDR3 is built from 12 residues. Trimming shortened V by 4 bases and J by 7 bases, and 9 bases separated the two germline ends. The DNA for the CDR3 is TGCGCCAGCAGCCTTTTCAGAAATGAGCAGTTCTTC. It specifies CASSLFRNEQFF.

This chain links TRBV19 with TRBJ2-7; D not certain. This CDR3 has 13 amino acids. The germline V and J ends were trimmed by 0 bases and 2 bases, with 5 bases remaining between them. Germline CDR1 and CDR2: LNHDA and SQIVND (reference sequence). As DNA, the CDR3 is TGTGCCAGTAGTATAGACGGTACCTACGAGCAGTACTTC. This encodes CASSIDGTYEQYF.

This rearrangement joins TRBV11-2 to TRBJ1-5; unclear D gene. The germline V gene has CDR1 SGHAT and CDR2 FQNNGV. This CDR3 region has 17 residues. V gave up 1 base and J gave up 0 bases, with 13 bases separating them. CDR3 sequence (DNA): TGTGCCAGCAGCTTAGGTTTAGGAGGGAATAGCAATCAGCCCCAGCATTTT. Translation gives CASSLGLGGNSNQPQHF.

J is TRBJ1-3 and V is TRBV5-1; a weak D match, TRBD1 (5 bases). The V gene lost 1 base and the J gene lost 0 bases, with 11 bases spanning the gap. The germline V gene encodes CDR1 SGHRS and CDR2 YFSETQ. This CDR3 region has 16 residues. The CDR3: CASSLPGLHSGNTIYF. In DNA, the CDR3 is TGCGCCAGCAGCTTGCCAGGGCTCCACTCTGGAAACACCATATATTTT.

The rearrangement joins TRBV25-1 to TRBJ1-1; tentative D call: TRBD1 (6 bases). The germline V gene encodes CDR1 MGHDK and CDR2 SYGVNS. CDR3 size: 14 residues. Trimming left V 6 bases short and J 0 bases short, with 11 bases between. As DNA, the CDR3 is TGTGCCAGCAGGGACAGACACATGAACACTGAAGCTTTCTTT. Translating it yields CASRDRHMNTEAFF.

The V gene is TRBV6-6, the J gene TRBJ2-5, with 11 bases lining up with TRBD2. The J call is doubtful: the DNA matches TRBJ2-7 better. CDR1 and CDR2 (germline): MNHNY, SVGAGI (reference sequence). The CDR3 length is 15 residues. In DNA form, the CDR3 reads TGTGCCAGCAGTTCCACTAGCGGGAGTTTGTACGAGCAGTACTTC. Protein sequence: CASSSTSGSLYEQYF.

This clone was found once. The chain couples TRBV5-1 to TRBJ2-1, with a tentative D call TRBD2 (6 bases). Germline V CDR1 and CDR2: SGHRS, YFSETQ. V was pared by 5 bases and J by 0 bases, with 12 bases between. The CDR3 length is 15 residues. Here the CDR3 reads CASSSGGSSYNEQFF. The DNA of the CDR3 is TGCGCCAGCAGTAGCGGAGGAAGCTCCTACAATGAGCAGTTCTTC.

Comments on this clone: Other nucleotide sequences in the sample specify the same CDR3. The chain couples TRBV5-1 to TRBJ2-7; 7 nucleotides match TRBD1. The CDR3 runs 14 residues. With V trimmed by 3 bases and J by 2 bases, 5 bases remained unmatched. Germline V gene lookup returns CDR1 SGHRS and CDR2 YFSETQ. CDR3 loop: CASSYRTGTYEQYF. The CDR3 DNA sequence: TGCGCCAGCAGCTATCGGACAGGTACCTACGAGCAGTACTTC.

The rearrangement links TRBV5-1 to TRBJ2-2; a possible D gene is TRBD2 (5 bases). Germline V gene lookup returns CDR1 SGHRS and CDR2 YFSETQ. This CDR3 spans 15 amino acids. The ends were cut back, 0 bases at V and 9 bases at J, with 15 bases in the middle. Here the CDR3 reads CASSLVGYRERELFF. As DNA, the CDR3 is TGCGCCAGCAGCTTGGTGGGTTACCGGGAAAGGGAGCTGTTTTTT.

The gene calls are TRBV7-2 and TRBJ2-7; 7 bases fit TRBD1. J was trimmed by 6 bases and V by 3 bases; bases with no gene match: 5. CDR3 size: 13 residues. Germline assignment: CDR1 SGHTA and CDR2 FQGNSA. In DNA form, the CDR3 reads TGTGCCAGCAGCTTCGCGGCAGGGGGCGAGCAGTACTTC. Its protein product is CASSFAAGGEQYF.

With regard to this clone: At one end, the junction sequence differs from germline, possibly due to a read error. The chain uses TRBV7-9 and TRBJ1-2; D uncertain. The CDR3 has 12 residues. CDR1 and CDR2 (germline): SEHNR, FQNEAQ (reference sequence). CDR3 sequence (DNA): TGTTCCAGCAGCTTAACTCCCTATGGCTACACCTTC. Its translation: CSSSLTPYGYTF.

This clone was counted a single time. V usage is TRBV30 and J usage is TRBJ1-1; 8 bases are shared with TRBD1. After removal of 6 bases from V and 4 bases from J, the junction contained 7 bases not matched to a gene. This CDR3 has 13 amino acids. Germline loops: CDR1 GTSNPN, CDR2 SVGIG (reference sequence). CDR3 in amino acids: CACQQQGGTEAFF. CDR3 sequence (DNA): TGTGCCTGCCAGCAACAGGGGGGCACTGAAGCTTTCTTT.

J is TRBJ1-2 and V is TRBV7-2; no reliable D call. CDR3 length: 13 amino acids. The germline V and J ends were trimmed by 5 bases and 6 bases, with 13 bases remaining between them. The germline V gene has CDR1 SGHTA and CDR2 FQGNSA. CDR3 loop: CASSPRRGNGYTF. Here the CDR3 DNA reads TGTGCCAGCAGCCCCCGGAGAGGGAATGGCTACACCTTC. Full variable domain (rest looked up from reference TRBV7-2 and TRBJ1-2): GAGVSQSPSNKVTEKGKDVELRCDPISGHTALYWYRQSLGQGLEFLIYFQGNSAPDKSGLPSDRFSAERTGGSVSTLTIQRTQQEDSAVYLCASSPRRGNGYTFGSGTRLTVV.

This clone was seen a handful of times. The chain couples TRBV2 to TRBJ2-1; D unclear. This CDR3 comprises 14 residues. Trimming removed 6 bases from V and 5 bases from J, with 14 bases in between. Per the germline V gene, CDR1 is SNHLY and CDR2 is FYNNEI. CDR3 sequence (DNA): TGTGCCAGCAGAGCCTCACCCGCTAACAATGAGCAGTTCTTC. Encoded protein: CASRASPANNEQFF.

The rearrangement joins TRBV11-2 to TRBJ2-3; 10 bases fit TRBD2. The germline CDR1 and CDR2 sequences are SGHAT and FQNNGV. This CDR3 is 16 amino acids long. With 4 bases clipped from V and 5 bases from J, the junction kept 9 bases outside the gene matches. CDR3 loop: CASSSYSSGSLDTQYF. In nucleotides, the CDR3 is TGTGCCAGCAGCTCGTATTCTAGCGGGAGTTTAGATACGCAGTATTTT.

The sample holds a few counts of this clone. CDR3: CASSLGGNTEAFF. The CDR3 DNA reads as TGTGCCAGCAGCCTCGGGGGGAACACTGAAGCTTTCTTT. This chain uses TRBV13 with TRBJ1-1; maybe TRBD1 (5 bases). CDR1 PRHDT and CDR2 FYEKMQ come from the germline V gene (reference sequence). This CDR3 contains 13 residues. The ends were cut back, 5 bases at V and 1 base at J, with 8 bases in the middle.

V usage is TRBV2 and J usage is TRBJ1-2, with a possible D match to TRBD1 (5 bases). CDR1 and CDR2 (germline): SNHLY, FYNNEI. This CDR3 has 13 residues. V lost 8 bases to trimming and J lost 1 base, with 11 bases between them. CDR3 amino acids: CASGEDINYGYTF. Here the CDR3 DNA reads TGTGCCAGCGGGGAGGACATTAACTATGGCTACACCTTC.

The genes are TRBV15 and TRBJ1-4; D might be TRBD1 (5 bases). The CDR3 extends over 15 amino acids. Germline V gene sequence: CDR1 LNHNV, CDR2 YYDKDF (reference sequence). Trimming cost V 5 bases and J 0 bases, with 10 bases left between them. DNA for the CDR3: TGTGCCACCAGCGGGGCCTTTGCAACTAATGAAAAACTGTTTTTT. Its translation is CATSGAFATNEKLFF.